The rows below give T cell receptor beta chains drawn from one sample of a study of PD-L1 blockade in urothelial cancer. Profiling relied on immunoSEQ multiplex PCR, and the TCRdb table lists in-frame clones only, not all of them. This sample has approximately 32,000 clones; roughly 80% occur once, and the top ten carry roughly 3.6%. Material: PBMCs, obtained around atezolizumab (anti-PD-L1) treatment. These receptors came from a man in his 70s with urothelial cancer. CDR3s include the opening cysteine and the closing phenylalanine or tryptophan. The D gene is left open where the match is weak. A row's size may be missing; if present it is once, few, many or a size class.

-,-,16,TRBV12-5,TRBJ2-7,TGTGCTAGTGGTTTGGTAACCCCCCCGACGGGATTGGAGCAGTACTTC,CASGLVTPPTGLEQYF
-,TRBD1,13,TRBV6-5,TRBJ1-2,TGTGCCAGCAGACCGACAGGGTCGGATGGCTACACCTTC,CASRPTGSDGYTF
once,-,18,TRBV19,TRBJ1-5,TGTGCCAGTAGTAGCCCTCTGCCGGGGGGCATAAGCAATCAGCCCCAGCATTTT,CASSSPLPGGISNQPQHF
few,TRBD1,14,TRBV2,TRBJ1-1,TGTGCCAGCAGTGAAGTGACAGGGGGCACTGAAGCTTTCTTT,CASSEVTGGTEAFF
once,TRBD1,14,TRBV9,TRBJ2-1,TGTGCCAGCAGCGTGAGGGACAGGGGAAGTGAGCAGTTCTTC,CASSVRDRGSEQFF
-,TRBD1,16,TRBV7-8,TRBJ2-3,TGTGCCAGCAGCTTAGCCGGGACAGGGGTCACAGATACGCAGTATTTT,CASSLAGTGVTDTQYF
few,-,13,TRBV27,TRBJ2-7,TGTGCCAGCAGTTTAAGCTTCCTCGGGGAGCAGTACTTC,CASSLSFLGEQYF
-,TRBD2,18,TRBV9,TRBJ2-1,TGTGCCAGCAGCGCAACTAGCGGGGGGGCTTATATTGGCGATGAGCAGTTCTTC,CASSATSGGAYIGDEQFF
-,TRBD2,16,TRBV18,TRBJ2-1,TGTGCCAGCTCACCGTTGCGCCTAGCGGGGGCCAATGAGCAGTTCTTC,CASSPLRLAGANEQFF
-,-,17,TRBV4-3,TRBJ1-1,TGCGCCAGCAGCCAGGGAAGAGGTCGACAGAGAAACACTGAAGCTTTCTTT,CASSQGRGRQRNTEAFF
-,-,11,TRBV20-1,TRBJ1-2,TGCAGTGCTAGAGTGCAGGCCGTTATCACCTTC,CSARVQAVITF
-,-,14,TRBV6-5,TRBJ1-1,TGTGCCAGCACCCCAGGTAGTGATTACACTGAAGCTTTCTTT,CASTPGSDYTEAFF
-,TRBD1,14,TRBV5-1,TRBJ1-1,TGCGCCAGCAGACGGACAGGCCTGAACACTGAAGCTTTCTTT,CASRRTGLNTEAFF
once,-,15,TRBV5-1,TRBJ2-7,TGCGCCAGCAGCCAATTACCGGGGTTATCCTACGAGCAGTACTTC,CASSQLPGLSYEQYF
once,TRBD1,13,TRBV19,TRBJ2-7,TGTGCCAGTAGTATAGGCAGGGGGTTCGAGCAGTACTTC,CASSIGRGFEQYF
-,-,14,TRBV6-6,TRBJ1-5,TGTGCCAGCAGTTACGGGCAGCTTAATCAGCCCCAGCATTTT,CASSYGQLNQPQHF
few,-,14,TRBV5-5,TRBJ2-1,TGTGCCAGCAGCTCCCGGGACATTGAGGCCGAGCAGTTCTTC,CASSSRDIEAEQFF
-,-,15,TRBV7-2,TRBJ2-5,TGTGCCAGCAGCTCCGCCAGGGTGGGGGGAGAGACCCAGTACTTC,CASSSARVGGETQYF
-,-,14,TRBV7-9,TRBJ1-2,TGTGCCAGCAGCCCTGTGACAGGCTACTATGGCTACACCTTC,CASSPVTGYYGYTF
-,-,11,TRBV7-8,TRBJ2-7,TGTGCCAGCAGCTTTACCTACGAGCAGTACTTC,CASSFTYEQYF
few,TRBD1,15,TRBV2,TRBJ2-1,TGTGCCAGCAGTCGACAGGGGAGCTCCTACAATGAGCAGTTCTTC,CASSRQGSSYNEQFF
-,-,14,TRBV19,TRBJ2-5,TGTGCCAGTAGTATCTCGACTACCCCAGAGACCCAGTACTTC,CASSISTTPETQYF